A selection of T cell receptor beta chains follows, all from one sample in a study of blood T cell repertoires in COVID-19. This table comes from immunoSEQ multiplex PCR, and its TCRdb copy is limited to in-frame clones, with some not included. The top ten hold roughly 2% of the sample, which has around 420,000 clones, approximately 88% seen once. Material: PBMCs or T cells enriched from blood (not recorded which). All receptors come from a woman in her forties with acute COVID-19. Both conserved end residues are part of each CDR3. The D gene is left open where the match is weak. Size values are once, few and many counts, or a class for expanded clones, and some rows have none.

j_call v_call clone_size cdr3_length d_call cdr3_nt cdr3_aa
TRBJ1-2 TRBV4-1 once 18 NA TGCGCCAGCAGCCAAGATCCCTTTGTGCGGGGAAGGGAATATGGCTACACCTTC CASSQDPFVRGREYGYTF
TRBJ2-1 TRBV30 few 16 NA TGTGCCTGGAGTGTACTAGGGGGGGGCCCTTGGAGTGAGCAGTTCTTC CAWSVLGGGPWSEQFF
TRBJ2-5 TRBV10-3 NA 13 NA TGTGCCATCAGTCGGGAGACGGGGGAGACCCAGTACTTC CAISRETGETQYF
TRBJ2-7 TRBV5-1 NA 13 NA TGCGCCAGCAGCTTTGAAGGCGGTTACGAGCAGTACTTC CASSFEGGYEQYF
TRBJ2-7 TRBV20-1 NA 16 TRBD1 TGCAGTGCTAGTCGCCACCGGGACAGATCGCCCTACGAGCAGTACTTC CSASRHRDRSPYEQYF
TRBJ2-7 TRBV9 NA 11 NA TGTGCCAGCAGCTCAGGGTACGAGCAGTACTTC CASSSGYEQYF
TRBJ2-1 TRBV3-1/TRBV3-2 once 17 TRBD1 TGTGCCAGCAGCCAAGATCTAAGGGACAGGGTCTACAATGAGCAGTTCTTC CASSQDLRDRVYNEQFF
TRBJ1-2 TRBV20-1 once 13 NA TGCAGTGCTAGTTCGACCGAGGATTATGGCTACACCTTC CSASSTEDYGYTF
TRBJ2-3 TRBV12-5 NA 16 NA TGTGCTAGTGGTTTCGATCGGAGTATGAGCACAGATACGCAGTATTTT CASGFDRSMSTDTQYF
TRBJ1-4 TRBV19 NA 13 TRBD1 TGTGCCACCCAGGGACAGGAGTCCCCAAAACTGTTTTTT CATQGQESPKLFF
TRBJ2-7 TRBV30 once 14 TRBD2 TGTGCCTGGAGTGTAGGGGCGGGGGGGCCGGAGCAGTACTTC CAWSVGAGGPEQYF
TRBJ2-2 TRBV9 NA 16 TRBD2 TGTGCCAGCAGCGACCCTCTAGCGGGGAACACCGGGGAGCTGTTTTTT CASSDPLAGNTGELFF
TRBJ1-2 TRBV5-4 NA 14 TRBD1 TGTGCCAGCAGCTTGGCGGGACAGGGGCTTGGCTACACCTTC CASSLAGQGLGYTF
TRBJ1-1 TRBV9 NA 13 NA TGTGCCAGCAGCGTCAGTCCTCAGGGGGAAGCTTTCTTT CASSVSPQGEAFF
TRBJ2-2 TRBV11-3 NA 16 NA TGTGCCAGCAGCTTATTATCTGGGCAGGGCACCGGGGAGCTGTTTTTT CASSLLSGQGTGELFF
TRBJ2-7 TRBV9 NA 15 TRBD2 TGTGCCAGCAGCGCCTCAGGGACTAGTAGTTACGAGCAGTACTTC CASSASGTSSYEQYF
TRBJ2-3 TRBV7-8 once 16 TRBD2 TGTGCCAGCAGACCTAGCGGGGGGGACCACACAGATACGCAGTATTTT CASRPSGGDHTDTQYF
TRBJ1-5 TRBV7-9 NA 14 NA TGTGCCAGCAGCCCGGGACAAGGCAATCAGCCCCAGCATTTT CASSPGQGNQPQHF
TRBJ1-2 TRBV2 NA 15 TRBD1 TGTGCCAGCAGTGATAGGGGACAGGAAGGCTATGGCTACACCTTC CASSDRGQEGYGYTF
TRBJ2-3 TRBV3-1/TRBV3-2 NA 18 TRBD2 TGTGCCAGCAGCCAAGATCCCCTAGCGGGGGGGTTAGCTGATACGCAGTATTTT CASSQDPLAGGLADTQYF
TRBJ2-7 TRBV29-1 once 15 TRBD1 TGCAGCGTTGAAGATTTCCTCAGGACAGGATCCGAGCAGTACTTC CSVEDFLRTGSEQYF
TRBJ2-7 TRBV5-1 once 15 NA TGCGCCAGCAGCTTCATTGAGGGTGGCACCTACGAGCAGTACTTC CASSFIEGGTYEQYF
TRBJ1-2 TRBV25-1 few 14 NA TGTGCCAGCAGTGAACGATCGGACTTGTATGGCTACACCTTC CASSERSDLYGYTF
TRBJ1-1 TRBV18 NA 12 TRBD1 TGTGCCAGCTCCGGGACAGCCACTGAAGCTTTCTTT CASSGTATEAFF
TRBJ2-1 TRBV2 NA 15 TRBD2 TGTGCCAGCACCCGTTTAGCGGGGCCCTACAATGAGCAGTTCTTC CASTRLAGPYNEQFF
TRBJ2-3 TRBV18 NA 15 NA TGTGCCAGCTCACCTTCGGACAGTTCCAAAGATACGCAGTATTTT CASSPSDSSKDTQYF
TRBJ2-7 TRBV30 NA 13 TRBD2 TGTGCCCATGCCACGGGGGGTAACTACGAGCAGTACTTC CAHATGGNYEQYF
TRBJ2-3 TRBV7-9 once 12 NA TGTGCCAGCACTTGGCACACAGATACGCAGTATTTT CASTWHTDTQYF
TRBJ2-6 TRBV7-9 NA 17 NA TGTGCCAGCAGCTCCCGGGTCCAATTCTCTGGGGCCAACGTCCTGACTTTC CASSSRVQFSGANVLTF
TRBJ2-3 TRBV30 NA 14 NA TGTGCCTGGAGTGCCGCTAGCAGCACAGATACGCAGTATTTT CAWSAASSTDTQYF
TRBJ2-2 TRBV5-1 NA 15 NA TGCGCCAGCAGCTTGGCCCCGGTTGCGGCCGGGGAGCTGTTTTTT CASSLAPVAAGELFF
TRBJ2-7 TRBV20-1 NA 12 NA TGCAGTGCTAGTTCCAGGAGCGGCGAGCAGTACTTC CSASSRSGEQYF
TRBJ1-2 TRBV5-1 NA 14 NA TGCGCCAGCAGTTTAAAGTCCTGGGCCTATGGCTACACCTTC CASSLKSWAYGYTF
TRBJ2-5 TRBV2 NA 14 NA TGTGCCAGCAGTGAACGTACAGGGCCTGAGACCCAGTACTTC CASSERTGPETQYF
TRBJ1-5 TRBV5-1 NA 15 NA TGCGCCAGCAGCTTGGAGGGGGTTAGCAATCAGCCCCAGCATTTT CASSLEGVSNQPQHF
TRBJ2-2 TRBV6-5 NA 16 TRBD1 TGTGCCAGCAGTTATAGACAGGGATTTAACACCGGGGAGCTGTTTTTT CASSYRQGFNTGELFF
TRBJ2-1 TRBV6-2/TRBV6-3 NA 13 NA TGTGCCAGCAGTGGAGTTACGGTGGATGAGCAGTTCTTC CASSGVTVDEQFF
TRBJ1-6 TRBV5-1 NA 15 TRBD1 TGCGCCAGCAGCTTGGCCGGACAGGGGAATTCACCCCTCCACTTT CASSLAGQGNSPLHF
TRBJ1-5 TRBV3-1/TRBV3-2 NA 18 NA TGTGCCAGCAGCCAAGTACACAAGTATTACAGGAGCAATCAGCCCCAGCATTTT CASSQVHKYYRSNQPQHF
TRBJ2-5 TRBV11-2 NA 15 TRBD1 TGTGCCAGCAGCCGTGGACAGGGGACGCAAGAGACCCAGTACTTC CASSRGQGTQETQYF
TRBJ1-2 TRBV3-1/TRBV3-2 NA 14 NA TGTGCCAGCAGTCAGATCGGCGGGAACTATGGCTACACCTTC CASSQIGGNYGYTF
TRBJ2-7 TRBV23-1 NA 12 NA TGCGCCAGCAGTCAACCCCCGCGCGAGCAGTACTTC CASSQPPREQYF
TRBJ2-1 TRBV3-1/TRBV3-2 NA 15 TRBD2 TGTGCCAGCAGGCTAAGCGGGGGGGCCTACAATGAGCAGTTCTTC CASRLSGGAYNEQFF
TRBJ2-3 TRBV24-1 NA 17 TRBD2 TGTGCCACCAGTGAATTGGGACTAGCGGGTAGCACAGATACGCAGTATTTT CATSELGLAGSTDTQYF
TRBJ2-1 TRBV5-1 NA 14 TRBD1 TGCGCCAGCAGCTTGGGGGACAGCAACAATGAGCAGTTCTTC CASSLGDSNNEQFF
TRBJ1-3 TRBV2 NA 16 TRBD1 TGTGCCAGCAGTTCTCTCAGACAGGGCGCTGGAAACACCATATATTTT CASSSLRQGAGNTIYF
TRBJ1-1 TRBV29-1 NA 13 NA TGCAGCGTTAATCAGGGCAGGAACACTGAAGCTTTCTTT CSVNQGRNTEAFF
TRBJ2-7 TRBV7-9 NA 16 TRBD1 TGTGCCAGCAGCCTAGGACAGGGAGCTACCCCCTACGAGCAGTACTTC CASSLGQGATPYEQYF
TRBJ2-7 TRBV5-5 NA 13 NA TGTGCCAGCACGCGACGGAGCTCCTACGAGCAGTACTTC CASTRRSSYEQYF
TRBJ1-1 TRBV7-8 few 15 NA TGTGCCAGCAGCTTCGGGTCAGGGGCGAACACTGAAGCTTTCTTT CASSFGSGANTEAFF
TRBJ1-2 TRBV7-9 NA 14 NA TGTGCCAGCAGCTTAGTCAGGGGCGTCGAGGGCTACACCTTC CASSLVRGVEGYTF
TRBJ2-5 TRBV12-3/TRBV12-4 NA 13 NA TGTGCCAGCAGTTTAGTCAAAATCGAGACCCAGTACTTC CASSLVKIETQYF